This T cell receptor (beta chain) was obtained from a study of shared clonotypes between healthy human individuals. Broader study findings: Researchers sampled blood only, noting tissue repertoires likely differ.

Germline V gene lookup returns CDR1 SGHVS and CDR2 FQNEAQ. With 0 bases removed from V and 5 bases from J, the gap between germline ends came to 14 bases. There are 15 residues in the CDR3. Source study methods: ImmunoSEQ sequences covered only the junction and lacked quality scores; filtering therefore differed. Using immunoSEQ multiplex PCR, the repertoire was profiled, and TCRdb retains in-frame clones only, with some absent. D and trimming come from the DNA, and the V and J calls and clone size come from that table. The table includes approximately 1,500,000 clones, approximately 97% detected once. About this clone: Its antigen is as yet unknown.

Input material: naive CD4+ T cells sorted from blood. Subset described: CD45RA+ positively selected. This TCR was recovered from a man younger than 40 in good health. The chain uses TRBV7-8 and TRBJ2-7; possible D gene TRBD2, 6 bases. This chain's CDR3 is CASSLAALAKHEQYF. CDR3 DNA sequence: TGTGCCAGCAGCTTAGCGGCCCTAGCGAAGCACGAGCAGTACTTC.